The present T cell receptor beta chain was sequenced within a study of tumor and adjacent non-tumor tissue in lung cancer. Study-wide background: Stage I to III disease affected ten to eleven men and roughly five women aged 31 to 76.

This sample's RNA came from whole unsorted tissue. Broader study findings: Higher tumor TCR diversity was associated with shorter survival.

Three rounds of nested PCR, following a modified ARM-PCR protocol, produced the TCRbeta library. TCRdb re-called the multiplex PCR reads through MiXCR, storing one row per CDR3 protein. The sample has 200,000 to 250,000 distinct CDR3 sequences; about 76% are singletons. The V end was cut by 5 bases, the J end by 7 bases, with 9 bases between. This CDR3 has 11 residues. Per germline, CDR1 MNHNS and CDR2 SASEGT. Worth noting for this clonotype: The antigen is not known. A read error may be the cause here, since a much bigger clone is one base away.

This clonotype originated in a man in his 60s with non-small cell lung cancer. The sample consisted of lung tumor tissue. The J gene is TRBJ2-7, the V gene TRBV6-1; D is unclear. The CDR3 coding sequence is TGTGCCAGCAGTAAATACCGGGAGCAGTACTTC. This encodes CASSKYREQYF.